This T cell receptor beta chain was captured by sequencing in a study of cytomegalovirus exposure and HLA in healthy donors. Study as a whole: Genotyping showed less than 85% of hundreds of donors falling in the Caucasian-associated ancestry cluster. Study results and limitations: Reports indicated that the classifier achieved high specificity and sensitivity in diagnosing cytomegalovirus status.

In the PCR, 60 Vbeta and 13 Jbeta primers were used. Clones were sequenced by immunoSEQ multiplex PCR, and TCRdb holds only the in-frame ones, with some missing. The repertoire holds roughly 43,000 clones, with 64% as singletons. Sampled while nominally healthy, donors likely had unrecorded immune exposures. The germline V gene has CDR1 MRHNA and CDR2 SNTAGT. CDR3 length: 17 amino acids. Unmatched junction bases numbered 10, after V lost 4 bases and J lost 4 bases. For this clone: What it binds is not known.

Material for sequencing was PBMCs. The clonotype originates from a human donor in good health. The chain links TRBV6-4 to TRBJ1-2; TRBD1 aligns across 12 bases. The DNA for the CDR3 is TGTGCCAGCAGTGCCTTCTATCCGGGACAGGGGGCCTATGGCTACACCTTC. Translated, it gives CASSAFYPGQGAYGYTF.